These T cell receptor beta chains were read from a single sample in a study of patients and donors after allogeneic stem cell transplantation. TCRdb passed the RT-PCR reads through MiXCR, listing each CDR3 protein once. The table lists hundreds of thousands of distinct CDR3 sequences, roughly 17% of them singletons. Sample: blood, either unsorted or a sorted T cell fraction (not recorded which). These receptors all stem from a human donor who was either an allogeneic HSCT recipient or a stem cell or donor lymphocyte infusion donor (not recorded which). It is not recorded whose cells these are; they may come from a transplant donor. Both conserved end residues are part of each CDR3. Each record gives: clone size, J gene, D gene, V gene, CDR3 protein, CDR3 DNA. The D gene is left open where the match is weak. Size is stated for part of the rows, as once, few or many counts, or as a class when the clone is expanded.

>many|TRBJ2-1|TRBD1|TRBV7-9
CASSLETGGPVDEQFF
TGTGCCAGCAGCTTAGAGACAGGGGGCCCTGTGGATGAGCAGTTCTTC
>few|TRBJ1-1|TRBD1|TRBV6-1
CASSYDRGRAFF
TGTGCCAGCAGTTACGACAGGGGGAGAGCTTTCTTT
>-|TRBJ1-4|-|TRBV20-1
CSARDSARANEKLFF
TGCAGTGCTAGGGACAGCGCTCGGGCTAATGAAAAACTGTTTTTT
>-|TRBJ1-2|-|TRBV6-5
CAIFRGEGGYTF
TGTGCCATCTTCCGGGGGGAGGGCGGCTACACCTTC
>few|TRBJ2-5|TRBD2|TRBV7-6
CASSWTSGGAKTQYF
TGTGCCAGCAGCTGGACTAGCGGGGGGGCCAAGACCCAGTACTTC
>-|TRBJ2-7|-|TRBV6-2/TRBV6-3
CASSTGGLGEQYF
TGTGCCAGCAGCACCGGAGGGCTCGGCGAGCAGTACTTC
>-|TRBJ2-2|-|TRBV15
CATRGTFGELFF
TGTGCCACCAGAGGGACGTTCGGGGAGCTGTTTTTT
>few|TRBJ2-2|-|TRBV14
CASSQVPSVIGTGELFF
TGTGCCAGCAGCCAAGTCCCTAGCGTGATCGGGACCGGGGAGCTGTTTTTT
>many|TRBJ1-1|-|TRBV7-9
CASSLGRGLNTEAFF
TGCGCCAGCAGCTTGGGTAGGGGCTTGAACACTGAAGCTTTCTTT
>-|TRBJ1-3|-|TRBV4-3
CASGRSAGNTIYF
TGCGCCAGTGGCCGGAGTGCTGGAAACACCATATATTTT
>-|TRBJ1-1|-|TRBV29-1
CSVWNQGNTEAFF
TGCAGCGTATGGAATCAGGGGAACACTGAAGCTTTCTTT
>-|TRBJ1-2|TRBD1|TRBV20-1
CSARDTALQGGYTF
TGCAGTGCTAGGGACACAGCGTTACAGGGGGGCTACACCTTC
>-|TRBJ2-1|-|TRBV28
CASSPGHEFHNEQFF
TGTGCCAGCAGTCCCGGACACGAATTTCACAATGAGCAGTTCTTC
>-|TRBJ1-1|-|TRBV4-2
CASSQDYTSREAFF
TGTGCCAGCAGCCAAGATTATACTTCAAGGGAAGCTTTCTTT
>-|TRBJ2-7|-|TRBV2
CASSLRQAYEQYF
TGTGCCAGCAGTCTCCGACAGGCCTACGAGCAGTACTTC
>-|TRBJ2-3|-|TRBV9
CASSADFPYTDTQYF
TGTGCCAGCAGCGCGGACTTCCCTTACACAGATACGCAGTATTTT
>few|TRBJ2-1|-|TRBV7-9
CASNNLRNYNEQFF
TGTGCCAGCAATAATTTACGGAATTACAATGAGCAGTTCTTC
>-|TRBJ2-2|-|TRBV6-4
CASSGQGNGELFF
TGTGCCAGCAGTGGCCAGGGGAACGGGGAGCTGTTTTTT
>few|TRBJ1-5|TRBD1|TRBV10-3
CAISDEWTGIGQPQHF
TGTGCCATCAGTGATGAGTGGACAGGTATCGGTCAGCCCCAGCATTTT
>-|TRBJ2-7|TRBD1|TRBV10-3
CAISSPGQGPYEQYF
TGTGCCATCAGTTCTCCGGGACAGGGCCCCTACGAGCAGTACTTC
>-|TRBJ1-1|TRBD1|TRBV20-1
CSPRQGTMNTEAFF
TGCAGCCCTAGACAGGGGACCATGAACACTGAAGCTTTCTTT
>many|TRBJ2-3|-|TRBV20-1
CSARDIGGSTDTQYF
TGCAGTGCTAGAGATATTGGAGGATCCACAGATACGCAGTATTTT
>-|TRBJ1-5|-|TRBV27
CASSFVNQPQHF
TGTGCCAGCAGTTTTGTAAACCAGCCCCAGCATTTT